This T cell receptor beta chain originates from a study of spatial heterogeneity in lung cancer. This clonotype is deemed medium-sized. The antigen is unknown. CDR1 KGHDR and CDR2 SFDVKD come from the germline V gene. This CDR3 is built from 16 residues. The V end lost 0 bases, the J end lost 0 bases, and 9 bases lay between the germline ends. The study, taken as a whole, reports: For expanded intratumoral alpha and beta TCRs, counts tracked tumor mutation counts.

Time point reported: sample taken at primary tumor resection. Whole RNA obtained from tumor, nontumor lung or frozen PBMC underwent sequencing without sorting. TCRdb reprocessed the 5' RACE reads via MiXCR and lists one record per CDR3 protein. The profile shows about 24,000 distinct CDR3 sequences, around 8.5% of them singletons. The TCR sequence derives from a male donor with early-stage non-small cell lung cancer. The genes are TRBV24-1 and TRBJ2-3; D uncertain. This sample comprised lung tumor tissue, obtained at surgery. The CDR3 spells CATSDLGIQSTDTQYF. The CDR3 DNA reads as TGTGCCACCAGTGATTTGGGGATCCAAAGCACAGATACGCAGTATTTT.